The sequence of this TCR beta chain was determined in a study of siplizumab effects on memory and regulatory T cells. Some clones are missing from TCRdb's copy, which holds only in-frame ones; the method was immunoSEQ multiplex PCR. This repertoire shows 94,000 or so clones, approximately 94% found once; its top ten account for under 8.5%. V dropped 4 bases and J dropped 0 bases, with 7 bases sitting between them. Germline V gene data show CDR1 as SQVTM and CDR2 as ANQGSEA. There are 13 residues in the CDR3. The receptor was isolated from a human donor in good health. This rearrangement joins TRBV29-1 to TRBJ1-5; D unresolved. The source material was CD8+ T cells sorted from blood. This CDR3 is CSVAYYSNQPQHF. As DNA, the CDR3 is TGCAGCGTTGCGTATTATAGCAATCAGCCCCAGCATTTT. The full variable domain, rest sourced from reference TRBV29-1 and TRBJ1-5, is SAVISQKPSRDICQRGTSLTIQCQVDSQVTMMFWYRQQPGQSLTLIATANQGSEATYESGFVIDKFPISRPNLTFSTLTVSNMSPEDSSIYLCSVAYYSNQPQHFGDGTRLSIL.